This record concerns one T cell receptor (beta chain) sequence. Its matching antigen is unknown. This entry comes from a study of cytomegalovirus exposure and HLA in healthy donors. Study-level points and caveats: A later analysis revealed that TCR association rates differed between HLA loci, peaking at DRB1 and bottoming out at HLA-C. Presence/absence analyses treated sequencing depth as roughly uniform across donors.

Germline lookup yields CDR1 SGHNT and CDR2 YENEEA. There are 13 residues in the CDR3. The germline V and J ends were trimmed by 1 base and 3 bases, with 7 bases remaining between them. The PCR contained 60 Vbeta and 13 Jbeta primers. TCRdb's copy holds only in-frame clones and misses some; the assay was immunoSEQ multiplex PCR. In total, the table holds about 96,000 clones. The sequenced material came from PBMCs. This receptor was identified in a woman aged 25-40 years in good health and CMV-seronegative. The rearrangement links TRBV11-3 to TRBJ2-7, with TRBD2 as a possible D gene (6 bases). The CDR3 nucleotides are TGTGCCAGCAGCTTAGGGCGGGACTACGAGCAGTACTTC. Translating gives CASSLGRDYEQYF.